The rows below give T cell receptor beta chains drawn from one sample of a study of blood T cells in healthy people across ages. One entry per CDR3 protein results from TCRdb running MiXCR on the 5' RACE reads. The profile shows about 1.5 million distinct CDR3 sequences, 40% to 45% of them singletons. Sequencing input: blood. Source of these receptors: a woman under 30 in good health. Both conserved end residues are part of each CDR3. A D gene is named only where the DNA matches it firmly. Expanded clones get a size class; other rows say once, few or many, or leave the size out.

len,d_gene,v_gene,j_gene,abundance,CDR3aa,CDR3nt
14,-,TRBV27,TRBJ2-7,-,CASSSSAGIYEQYF,TGTGCCAGCAGTTCTTCAGCCGGCATCTACGAGCAGTACTTC
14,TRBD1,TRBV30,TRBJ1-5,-,CAWRDRGSGQPQHF,TGTGCCTGGAGAGACAGGGGGTCAGGTCAGCCCCAGCATTTT
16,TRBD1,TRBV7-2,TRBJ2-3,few,CASSLDLARGLNTQYF,TGTGCCAGCAGCTTAGATCTGGCCAGGGGGCTTAATACGCAGTATTTT
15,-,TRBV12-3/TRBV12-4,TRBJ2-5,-,CASAEGGSWGVTQYF,TGTGCCAGCGCCGAGGGGGGCAGCTGGGGGGTTACCCAGTACTTC
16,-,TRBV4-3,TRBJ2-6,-,CASSQEQGSGANVLTF,TGCGCCAGCAGCCAAGAGCAGGGCTCTGGGGCCAACGTCCTGACTTTC
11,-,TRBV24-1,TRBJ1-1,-,CALQGPTEAFF,TGTGCCCTCCAAGGCCCCACTGAAGCTTTCTTT
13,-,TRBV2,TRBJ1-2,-,CASSEVGADGYTF,TGTGCCAGCAGTGAAGTCGGGGCGGATGGCTACACCTTC
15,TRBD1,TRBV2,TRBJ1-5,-,CAGSGDRGSSQPQHF,TGTGCCGGCAGCGGGGACAGGGGGTCGAGTCAGCCCCAGCATTTT
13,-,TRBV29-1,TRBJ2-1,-,CSVGLSWNNEQFF,TGCAGCGTGGGACTGTCGTGGAACAATGAGCAGTTCTTC
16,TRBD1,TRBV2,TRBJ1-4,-,CASSRDSAATNEKLFF,TGTGCCAGCAGTCGGGACAGCGCCGCAACTAATGAAAAACTGTTTTTT
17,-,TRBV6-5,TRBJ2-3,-,CASSYSKGARGTDTQYF,TGTGCCAGCAGTTACTCGAAAGGGGCCAGAGGCACAGATACGCAGTATTTT
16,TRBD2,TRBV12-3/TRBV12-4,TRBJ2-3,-,CASSLGGGGATDTQYF,TGTGCCAGCAGTTTAGGGGGCGGGGGGGCCACAGATACGCAGTATTTT
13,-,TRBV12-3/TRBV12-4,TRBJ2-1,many,CASSLGDYNEQFF,TGTGCCAGCAGCTTAGGGGACTACAATGAGCAGTTCTTC
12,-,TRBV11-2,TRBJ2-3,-,CASTQPGTRQYF,TGTGCCAGCACCCAGCCCGGGACCAGGCAGTATTTT
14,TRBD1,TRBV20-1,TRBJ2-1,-,CSARDLTGFNEQFF,TGCAGTGCTAGAGATCTGACAGGGTTCAATGAGCAGTTCTTC
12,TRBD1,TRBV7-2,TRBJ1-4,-,CASSSTGGKLFF,TGTGCCAGCAGCTCCACAGGGGGAAAACTGTTTTTT
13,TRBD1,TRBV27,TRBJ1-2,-,CASRKTGGNGYTF,TGTGCCAGCAGGAAGACAGGGGGGAATGGCTACACCTTC
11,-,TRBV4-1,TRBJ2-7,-,CASSRDRKQYF,TGCGCCAGCAGCCGGGACCGAAAGCAGTACTTC
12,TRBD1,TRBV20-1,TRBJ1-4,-,CSARQGDEKLFF,TGCAGTGCTAGACAGGGGGACGAAAAACTGTTTTTT
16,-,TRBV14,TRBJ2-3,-,CASSKVADESTDTQYF,TGTGCCAGCAGCAAAGTGGCAGACGAAAGCACAGATACGCAGTATTTT
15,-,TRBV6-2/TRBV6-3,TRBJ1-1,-,CARRTVRFYSTEAFF,TGTGCCAGACGGACTGTTCGGTTTTATTCCACTGAAGCTTTCTTT
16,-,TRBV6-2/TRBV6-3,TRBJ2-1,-,CASRSVGPSSYNEQFF,TGTGCCAGCAGATCCGTAGGGCCAAGCTCCTACAATGAGCAGTTCTTC
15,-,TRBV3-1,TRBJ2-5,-,CASSQDPLALETQYF,TGTGCCAGCAGCCAAGATCCGCTAGCGCTTGAGACCCAGTACTTC
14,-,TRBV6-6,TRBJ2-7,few,CASSYGDKSYEQYF,TGTGCCAGCAGTTACGGGGACAAGTCCTACGAGCAGTACTTC
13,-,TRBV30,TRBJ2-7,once,CAWSVRGAYEQYF,TGTGCCTGGAGTGTGAGGGGGGCCTACGAGCAGTACTTC
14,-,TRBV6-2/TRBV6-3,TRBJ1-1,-,CASTAQAGVSEAFF,TGTGCCAGCACCGCGCAAGCAGGGGTTTCTGAAGCTTTCTTT
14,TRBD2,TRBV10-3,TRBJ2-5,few,CATRLAGGLETQYF,TGTGCCACCAGACTAGCGGGAGGATTAGAGACCCAGTACTTC
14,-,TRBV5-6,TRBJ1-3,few,CASSLAGPGNTIYF,TGTGCCAGCAGCTTGGCAGGGCCTGGAAACACCATATATTTT
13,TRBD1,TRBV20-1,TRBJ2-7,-,CSALGTGNHEQYF,TGCAGTGCTCTCGGGACAGGGAACCACGAGCAGTACTTC
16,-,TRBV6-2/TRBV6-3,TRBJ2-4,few,CASSYSGGLAKNIQYF,TGTGCCAGCAGTTACTCGGGCGGCTTAGCCAAAAACATTCAGTACTTC
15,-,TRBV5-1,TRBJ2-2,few,CASSLDQGNTGELFF,TGCGCCAGCAGCTTGGATCAGGGAAACACCGGGGAGCTGTTTTTT
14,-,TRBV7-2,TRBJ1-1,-,CASSFLADLTEAFF,TGTGCCAGCAGCTTCCTGGCCGATCTCACTGAAGCTTTCTTT
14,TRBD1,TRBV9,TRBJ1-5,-,CASSLSGGYQPQHF,TGTGCCAGCAGCCTATCAGGGGGCTATCAGCCCCAGCATTTT
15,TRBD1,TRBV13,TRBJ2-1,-,CASSGRDRAYNEQFF,TGTGCCAGCAGCGGCCGGGACAGGGCCTACAATGAGCAGTTCTTC
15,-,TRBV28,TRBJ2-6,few,CASSSHSSGANVLTF,TGTGCCAGCAGTTCCCACAGCTCTGGGGCCAACGTCCTGACTTTC
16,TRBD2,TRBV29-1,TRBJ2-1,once,CSVEGTSGSVEYEQFF,TGCAGCGTGGAAGGGACTAGCGGGAGTGTGGAGTATGAGCAGTTCTTC
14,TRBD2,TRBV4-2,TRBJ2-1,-,CASSQERGGYEQFF,TGTGCCAGCAGCCAAGAACGGGGGGGTTATGAGCAGTTCTTC
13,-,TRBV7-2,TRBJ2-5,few,CASSLRWQETQYF,TGTGCCAGCAGCTTACGGTGGCAAGAGACCCAGTACTTC
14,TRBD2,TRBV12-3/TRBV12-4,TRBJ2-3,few,CASSLAGGSHTQYF,TGTGCCAGCAGTCTAGCGGGGGGATCTCATACGCAGTATTTT
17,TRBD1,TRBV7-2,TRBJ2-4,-,CASSSSSTGGSKNIQYF,TGTGCCAGCAGCTCCTCCTCGACAGGGGGCTCCAAAAACATTCAGTACTTC
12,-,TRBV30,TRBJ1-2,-,CAWSLQGYGYTF,TGTGCCTGGAGTCTTCAGGGTTATGGCTACACCTTC
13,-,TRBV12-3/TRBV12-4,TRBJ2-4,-,CASTSGTLNIQYF,TGTGCCAGCACTTCCGGGACCCTAAACATTCAGTACTTC
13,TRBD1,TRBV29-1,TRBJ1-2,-,CSVTDRGRYGYTF,TGCAGCGTAACGGACAGGGGACGATATGGCTACACCTTC
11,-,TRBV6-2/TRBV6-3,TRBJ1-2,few,CASSKGHGYTF,TGTGCCAGCAGTAAAGGCCATGGCTACACCTTC
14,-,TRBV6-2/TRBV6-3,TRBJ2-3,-,CASSGRGPTDTQYF,TGTGCCAGCAGTGGTCGGGGCCCCACAGATACGCAGTATTTT
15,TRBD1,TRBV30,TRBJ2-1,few,CAWSGGQGNSREQFF,TGTGCCTGGAGTGGTGGACAGGGAAATTCTCGGGAGCAGTTCTTC
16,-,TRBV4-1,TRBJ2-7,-,CASSQDYPSSHYEQYF,TGCGCCAGCAGCCAAGACTATCCAAGCAGCCACTACGAGCAGTACTTC
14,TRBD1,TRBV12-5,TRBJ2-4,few,CASGLTGAKNIQYF,TGTGCTAGTGGACTGACAGGGGCCAAAAACATTCAGTACTTC
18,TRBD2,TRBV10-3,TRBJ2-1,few,CAIREQSTGTSGRSEQFF,TGTGCCATCAGGGAACAGAGTACCGGGACTAGCGGGAGGAGTGAGCAGTTCTTC
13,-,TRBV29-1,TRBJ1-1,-,CSVEGTQNTEAFF,TGCAGCGTTGAGGGGACACAGAACACTGAAGCTTTCTTT